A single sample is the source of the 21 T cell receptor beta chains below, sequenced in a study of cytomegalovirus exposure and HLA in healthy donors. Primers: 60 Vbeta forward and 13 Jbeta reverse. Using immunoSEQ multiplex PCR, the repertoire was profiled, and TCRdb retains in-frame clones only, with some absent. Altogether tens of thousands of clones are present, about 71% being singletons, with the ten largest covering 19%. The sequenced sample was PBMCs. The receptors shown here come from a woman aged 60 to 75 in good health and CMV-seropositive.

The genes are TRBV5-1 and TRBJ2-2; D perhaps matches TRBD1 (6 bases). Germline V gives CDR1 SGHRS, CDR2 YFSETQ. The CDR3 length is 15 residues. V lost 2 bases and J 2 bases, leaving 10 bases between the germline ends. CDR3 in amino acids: CASSFQGHNTGELFF. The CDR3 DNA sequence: TGCGCCAGCAGCTTTCAGGGACATAACACCGGGGAGCTGTTTTTT.

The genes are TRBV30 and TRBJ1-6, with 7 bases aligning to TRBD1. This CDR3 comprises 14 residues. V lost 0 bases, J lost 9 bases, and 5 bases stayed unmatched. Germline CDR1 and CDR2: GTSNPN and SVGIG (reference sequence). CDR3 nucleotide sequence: TGTGCCTGGAGTGTCACAGGGGTATTTTCACCCCTCCACTTT. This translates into CAWSVTGVFSPLHF.

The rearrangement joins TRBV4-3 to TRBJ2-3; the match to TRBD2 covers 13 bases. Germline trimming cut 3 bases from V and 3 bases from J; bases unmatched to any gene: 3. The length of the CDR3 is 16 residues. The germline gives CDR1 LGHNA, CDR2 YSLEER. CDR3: CASSQRTSGGTDTQYF. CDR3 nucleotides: TGCGCCAGCAGCCAGAGGACTAGCGGGGGAACAGATACGCAGTATTTT.

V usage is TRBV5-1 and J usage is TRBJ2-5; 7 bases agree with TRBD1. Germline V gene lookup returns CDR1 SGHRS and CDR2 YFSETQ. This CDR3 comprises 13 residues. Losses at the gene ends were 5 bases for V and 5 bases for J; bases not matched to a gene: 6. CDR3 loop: CASSYGQDETQYF. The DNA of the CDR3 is TGCGCCAGCAGTTATGGACAGGATGAGACCCAGTACTTC.

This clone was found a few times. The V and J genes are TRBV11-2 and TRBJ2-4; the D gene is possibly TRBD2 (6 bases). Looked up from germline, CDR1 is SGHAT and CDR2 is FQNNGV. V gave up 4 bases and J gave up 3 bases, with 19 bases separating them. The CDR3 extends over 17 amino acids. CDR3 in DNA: TGTGCCAGCAGCTCGACGGGGGAGCTTAGGGGCAAAAACATTCAGTACTTC. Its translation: CASSSTGELRGKNIQYF.

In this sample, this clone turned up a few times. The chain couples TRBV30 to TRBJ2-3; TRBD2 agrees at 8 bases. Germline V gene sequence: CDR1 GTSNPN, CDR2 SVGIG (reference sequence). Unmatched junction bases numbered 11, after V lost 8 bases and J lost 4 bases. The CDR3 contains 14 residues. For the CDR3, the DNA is TGTGCCGGGTCGGGGGGGACCAGCGCAGATACGCAGTATTTT. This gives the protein CAGSGGTSADTQYF.

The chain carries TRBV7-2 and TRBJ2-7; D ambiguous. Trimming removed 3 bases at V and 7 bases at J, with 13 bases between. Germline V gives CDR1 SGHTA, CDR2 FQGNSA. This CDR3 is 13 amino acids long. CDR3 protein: CASSFGSLREQYF. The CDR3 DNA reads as TGTGCCAGCAGCTTCGGTAGCTTGAGGGAGCAGTACTTC.

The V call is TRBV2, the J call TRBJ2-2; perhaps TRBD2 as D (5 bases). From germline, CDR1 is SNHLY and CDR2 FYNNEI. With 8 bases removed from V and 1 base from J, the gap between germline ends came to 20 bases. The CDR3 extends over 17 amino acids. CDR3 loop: CASQRGLRFKNTGELFF. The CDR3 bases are TGTGCCAGCCAGCGCGGGTTAAGGTTTAAGAACACCGGGGAGCTGTTTTTT.

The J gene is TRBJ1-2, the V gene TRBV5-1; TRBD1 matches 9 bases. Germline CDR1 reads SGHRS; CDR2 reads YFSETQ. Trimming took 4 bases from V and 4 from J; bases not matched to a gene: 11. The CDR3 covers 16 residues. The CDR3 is CASSPRTGAQGYGYTF. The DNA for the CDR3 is TGCGCCAGCAGCCCGAGGACAGGGGCACAGGGCTATGGCTACACCTTC.

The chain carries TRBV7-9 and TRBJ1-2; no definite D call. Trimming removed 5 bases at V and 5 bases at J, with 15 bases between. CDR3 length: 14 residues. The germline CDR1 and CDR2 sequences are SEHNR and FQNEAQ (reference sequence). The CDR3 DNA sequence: TGTGCCAGCAGCCATCAGAGCGCGGGATATGGCTACACCTTC. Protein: CASSHQSAGYGYTF.

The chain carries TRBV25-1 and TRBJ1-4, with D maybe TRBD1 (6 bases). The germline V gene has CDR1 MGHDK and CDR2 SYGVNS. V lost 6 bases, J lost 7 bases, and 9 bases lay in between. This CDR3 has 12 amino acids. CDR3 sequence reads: CASSQGGEKLFF. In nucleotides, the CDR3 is TGTGCCAGCAGCCAAGGGGGTGAAAAACTGTTTTTT.

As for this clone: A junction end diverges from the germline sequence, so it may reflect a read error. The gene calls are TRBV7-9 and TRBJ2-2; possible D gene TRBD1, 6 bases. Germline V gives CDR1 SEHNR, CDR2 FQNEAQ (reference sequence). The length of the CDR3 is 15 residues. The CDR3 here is CSSSLWGLNTGELFF. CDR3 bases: TGTTCCAGCAGCTTATGGGGGCTCAACACCGGGGAGCTGTTTTTT.

This CDR3 reads CASSPVYGGGTYEYF. CDR3 DNA: TGTGCCAGCAGTCCCGTGTATGGGGGGGGCACGTACGAGTACTTC. This sequence joins TRBV27 and TRBJ2-5; D is possibly TRBD2 (7 bases). Trimming took off 5 bases at V and 12 bases at J, with 25 bases between the two ends. This CDR3 region has 15 residues. Per germline, CDR1 MNHEY and CDR2 SMNVEV (reference sequence).

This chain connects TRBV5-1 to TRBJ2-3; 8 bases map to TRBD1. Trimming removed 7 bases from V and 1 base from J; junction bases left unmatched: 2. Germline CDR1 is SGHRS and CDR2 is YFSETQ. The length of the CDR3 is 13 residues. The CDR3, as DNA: TGCGCCAGCGCGGGACAGGGCACAGATACGCAGTATTTT. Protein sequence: CASAGQGTDTQYF.

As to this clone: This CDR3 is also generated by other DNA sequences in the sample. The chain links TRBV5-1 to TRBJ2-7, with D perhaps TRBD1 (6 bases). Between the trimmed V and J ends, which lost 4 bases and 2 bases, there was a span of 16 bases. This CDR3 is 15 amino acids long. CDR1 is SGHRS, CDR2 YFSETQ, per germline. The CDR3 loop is CASSLGDGQTYEQYF. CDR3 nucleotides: TGCGCCAGCAGCCTGGGGGATGGACAGACCTACGAGCAGTACTTC. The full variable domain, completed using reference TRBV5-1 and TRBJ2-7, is KAGVTQTPRYLIKTRGQQVTLSCSPISGHRSVSWYQQTPGQGLQFLFEYFSETQRNKGNFPGRFSGRQFSNSRSEMNVSTLELGDSALYLCASSLGDGQTYEQYFGPGTRLTVT.

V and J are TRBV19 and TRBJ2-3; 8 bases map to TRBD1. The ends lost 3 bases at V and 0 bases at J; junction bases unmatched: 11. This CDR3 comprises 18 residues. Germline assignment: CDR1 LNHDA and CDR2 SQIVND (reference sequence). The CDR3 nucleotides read TGTGCCAGTAGTATGGACAGGGATAAACCCACTAGCACAGATACGCAGTATTTT. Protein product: CASSMDRDKPTSTDTQYF.

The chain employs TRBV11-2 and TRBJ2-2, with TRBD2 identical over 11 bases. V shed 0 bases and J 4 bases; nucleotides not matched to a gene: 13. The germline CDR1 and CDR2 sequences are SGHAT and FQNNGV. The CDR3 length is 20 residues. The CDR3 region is CASSLDRRLAGSWGTGELFF. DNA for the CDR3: TGTGCCAGCAGCTTAGATCGGAGACTAGCGGGATCTTGGGGCACCGGGGAGCTGTTTTTT.

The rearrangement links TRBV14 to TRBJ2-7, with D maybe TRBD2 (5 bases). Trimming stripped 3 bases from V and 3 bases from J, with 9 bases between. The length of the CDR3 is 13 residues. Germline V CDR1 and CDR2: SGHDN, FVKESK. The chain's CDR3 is CASSQDLGYEQYF. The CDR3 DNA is TGTGCCAGCAGCCAGGACTTAGGCTACGAGCAGTACTTC.

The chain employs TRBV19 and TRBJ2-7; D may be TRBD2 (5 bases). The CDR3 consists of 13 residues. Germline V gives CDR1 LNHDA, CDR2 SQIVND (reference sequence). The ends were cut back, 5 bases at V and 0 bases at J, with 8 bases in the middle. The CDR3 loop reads CASSWTLSYEQYF. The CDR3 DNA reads TGTGCCAGTAGTTGGACTCTCTCCTACGAGCAGTACTTC.

The CDR3 DNA sequence: TGCGCCAGCAGCCTTCCAGGGGGATGGGGCTACACCTTC. Translated: CASSLPGGWGYTF. The chain couples TRBV4-3 to TRBJ1-2; 7 positions agree with TRBD1. The germline V gene has CDR1 LGHNA and CDR2 YSLEER. The V segment lost 4 bases and the J segment 8 bases; nucleotides outside the gene matches: 7. This CDR3 has 13 amino acids.

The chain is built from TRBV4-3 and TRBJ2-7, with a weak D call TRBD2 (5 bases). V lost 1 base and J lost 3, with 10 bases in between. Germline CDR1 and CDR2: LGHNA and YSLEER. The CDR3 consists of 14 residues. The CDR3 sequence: CASSQAMRVYEQYF. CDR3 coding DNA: TGCGCCAGCAGCCAAGCTATGCGGGTCTACGAGCAGTACTTC.